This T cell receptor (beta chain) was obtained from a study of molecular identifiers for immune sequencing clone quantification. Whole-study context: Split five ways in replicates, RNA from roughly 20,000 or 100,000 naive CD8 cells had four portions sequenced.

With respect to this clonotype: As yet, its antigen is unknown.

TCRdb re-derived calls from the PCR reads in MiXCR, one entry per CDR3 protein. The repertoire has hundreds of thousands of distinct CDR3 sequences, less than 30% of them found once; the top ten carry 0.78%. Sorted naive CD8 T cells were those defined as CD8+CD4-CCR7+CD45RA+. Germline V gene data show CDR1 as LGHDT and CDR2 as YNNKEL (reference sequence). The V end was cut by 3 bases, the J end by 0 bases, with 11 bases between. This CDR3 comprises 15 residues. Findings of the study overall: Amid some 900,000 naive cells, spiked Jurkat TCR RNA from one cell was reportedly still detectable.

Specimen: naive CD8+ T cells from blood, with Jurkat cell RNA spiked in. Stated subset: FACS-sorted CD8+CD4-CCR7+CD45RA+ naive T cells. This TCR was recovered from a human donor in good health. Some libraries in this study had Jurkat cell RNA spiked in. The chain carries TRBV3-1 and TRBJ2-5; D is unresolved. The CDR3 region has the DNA TGTGCCAGCAGCCACCGGGCTGAGTACCAAGAGACCCAGTACTTC. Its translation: CASSHRAEYQETQYF.